The clone carrying this TCR beta chain was recorded a few times. Sequencing of TCR beta drew on CD8+ and CD4+ T cells from blood. FACS was used to enrich TEMRA cells, whereas the CD8+ and CD4+ T cells were obtained by negative isolation. RNA in amounts of about 0.5 to 1 ug was reverse transcribed with random hexamers. Amplification of TCR beta CDR3 across 54 Vbeta and 13 Jbeta was performed with immunoSEQ multiplex PCR. TCRdb independently ran MiXCR on the immunoSEQ multiplex PCR reads; one entry per CDR3 protein. The sample lists tens of thousands of distinct CDR3 sequences; 80% to 95% were seen once. This sample was taken from a study of CD8 T cells in Susac syndrome. Germline values: CDR1 SGHVS, CDR2 FNYEAQ. V was trimmed by 5 bases and J by 8 bases, leaving 10 bases between them. The CDR3 length is 12 residues.

The sequence was obtained from a human donor in good health. This sequence joins TRBV7-6 and TRBJ2-1; D possibly corresponds to TRBD1 (5 bases). Material: CD8+ T cells from PBMCs. DNA for the CDR3: TGTGCCAGCAGCCAAGGGGCGTATGAGCAGTTCTTC. Residues: CASSQGAYEQFF.